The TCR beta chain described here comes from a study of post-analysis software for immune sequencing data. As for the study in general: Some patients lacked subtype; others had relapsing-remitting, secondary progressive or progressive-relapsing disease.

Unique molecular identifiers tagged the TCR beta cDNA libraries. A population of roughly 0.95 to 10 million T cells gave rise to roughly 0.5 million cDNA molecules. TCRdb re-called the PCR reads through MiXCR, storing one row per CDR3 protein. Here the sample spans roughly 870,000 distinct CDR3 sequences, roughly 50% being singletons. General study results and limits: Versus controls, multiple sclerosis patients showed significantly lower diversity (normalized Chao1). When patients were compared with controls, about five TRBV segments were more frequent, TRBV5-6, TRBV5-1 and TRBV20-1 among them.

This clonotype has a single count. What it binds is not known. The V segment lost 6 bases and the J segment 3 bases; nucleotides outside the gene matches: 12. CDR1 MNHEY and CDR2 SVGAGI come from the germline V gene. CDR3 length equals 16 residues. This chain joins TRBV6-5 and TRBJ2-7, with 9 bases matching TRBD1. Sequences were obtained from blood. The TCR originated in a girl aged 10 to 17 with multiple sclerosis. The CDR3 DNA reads TGTGCCAGCAGGCAGACCCGGGACAGGGCCTTCTACGAGCAGTACTTC. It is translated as CASRQTRDRAFYEQYF.